A selection of T cell receptor beta chains follows, all from one sample in a study of cytomegalovirus exposure and HLA in healthy donors. Some clones are missing from TCRdb's copy, which holds only in-frame ones; the method was immunoSEQ multiplex PCR. There are roughly 110,000 clones in the sample; 77% occur only once, and 4.2% lies in the top ten. Sequencing was carried out using PBMCs. The receptors stem from a male donor in good health and CMV-seronegative. Both conserved end residues are part of each CDR3. A D gene is named only where the DNA matches it firmly. Part of the rows lack a size; the others show once, few, many or a class for expanded clones.

cdr3_length | clone_size | j_call | d_call | v_call | cdr3_nt | cdr3_aa
14 | NA | TRBJ2-7 | TRBD1 | TRBV27 | TGTGCCAGCAGGCCTGGGGACAGAAGATACGAGCAGTACTTC | CASRPGDRRYEQYF
15 | NA | TRBJ2-1 | TRBD1 | TRBV5-1 | TGCGCCAGCAGCACAGGACAGGGAAGTAGGGGTGAGCAGTTCTTC | CASSTGQGSRGEQFF
11 | NA | TRBJ2-7 | NA | TRBV28 | TGTGCCAGCACTACTTTCGGCGAGCAGTACTTC | CASTTFGEQYF
12 | few | TRBJ1-2 | NA | TRBV2 | TGTGCCAGCAGTGGGGGGCAGTATGGCTACACCTTC | CASSGGQYGYTF
14 | NA | TRBJ2-3 | NA | TRBV5-4 | TGTGCCAGCAGCTTCCGAGACTCCGACGATACGCAGTATTTT | CASSFRDSDDTQYF
14 | NA | TRBJ2-7 | NA | TRBV13 | TGTGCCAGCAGCTTTTTGGACTCCTCCTACGAGCAGTACTTC | CASSFLDSSYEQYF
14 | NA | TRBJ2-7 | NA | TRBV6-1 | TGTGCCAGCGAACAGGAAACTGCGCTCTACGAGCAGTACTTC | CASEQETALYEQYF
12 | NA | TRBJ1-1 | TRBD1 | TRBV5-4 | TGTGCCAGCAGAGCCGGACAGGGGGACGCTTTCTTT | CASRAGQGDAFF
12 | NA | TRBJ1-1 | NA | TRBV28 | TGTGCCAGTCACAGGGCAAACACTGAAGCTTTCTTT | CASHRANTEAFF
14 | NA | TRBJ2-3 | NA | TRBV5-6 | TGTGCCAGCAGTAACATCCATAGGGGAGATACGCAGTATTTT | CASSNIHRGDTQYF
17 | NA | TRBJ2-3 | TRBD2 | TRBV5-5 | TGTGCCAGCAGCAAGGTAGCTAGCGGGACTAGCACAGATACGCAGTATTTT | CASSKVASGTSTDTQYF
13 | NA | TRBJ2-7 | NA | TRBV11-3 | TGTGCCAGCAGCTTAGATTCCCGCCGGGAGCAGTACTTC | CASSLDSRREQYF
11 | NA | TRBJ2-1 | NA | TRBV20-1 | TGCAGTGCTAGAGATCTCGATGAGCAGTTCTTC | CSARDLDEQFF
16 | NA | TRBJ2-7 | TRBD2 | TRBV15 | TGTGCCACCAGCAGAGATCGAGGGACTAGCTCCTACGAGCAGTACTTC | CATSRDRGTSSYEQYF
15 | NA | TRBJ2-2 | TRBD1 | TRBV10-3 | TGTGCCATCAGTGAGTCGAGCAGGGGGAACGGGGAGCTGTTTTTT | CAISESSRGNGELFF
17 | NA | TRBJ2-1 | TRBD2 | TRBV18 | TGTGCCAGCTCACCATCAGGATTAGCGGGAGGGTACAATGAGCAGTTCTTC | CASSPSGLAGGYNEQFF
17 | NA | TRBJ1-1 | TRBD1 | TRBV18 | TGTGCCAGCTCACCAAATACTATGACAGGGGCAGGAGCTGAAGCTTTCTTT | CASSPNTMTGAGAEAFF
15 | NA | TRBJ1-4 | NA | TRBV5-1 | TGCGCCAGCAGCTTGGGAGGAAGCACTAATGAAAAACTGTTTTTT | CASSLGGSTNEKLFF
13 | NA | TRBJ2-7 | NA | TRBV30 | TGTGCCTGGAGCTTGCACTGGGACTACGAGCAGTACTTC | CAWSLHWDYEQYF
15 | NA | TRBJ2-2 | NA | TRBV6-1 | TGTGCCAGCAGTGAACCCGGGAAATTGACCGGGGAGCTGTTTTTT | CASSEPGKLTGELFF
16 | NA | TRBJ2-1 | TRBD2 | TRBV11-2 | TGTGCCAGCAGCTCTAGGACTAGCCCACAGTCAAATGAGCAGTTCTTC | CASSSRTSPQSNEQFF
17 | NA | TRBJ2-7 | NA | TRBV5-1 | TGCGCCAGCAGTCCTCCGACTCATCTCGAAGGATCCTACGAGCAGTACTTC | CASSPPTHLEGSYEQYF
13 | NA | TRBJ2-3 | NA | TRBV1 | TGCACCAGCACCACGGGGAAGGGAGATACGCAGTATTTT | CTSTTGKGDTQYF
9 | NA | TRBJ1-5 | NA | TRBV28 | TGTGCCACCGGTCAGCCCCAGCATTTT | CATGQPQHF
14 | NA | TRBJ2-7 | TRBD2 | TRBV30 | TGTGCCTGGAGTGTCGGCGGGAGCGGGTACGAGCAGTACTTC | CAWSVGGSGYEQYF
11 | few | TRBJ2-3 | NA | TRBV4-1 | TGCGCCAGCAGCCGAGCAGGTACGCAGTATTTT | CASSRAGTQYF
15 | few | TRBJ2-2 | NA | TRBV11-3 | TGTGCCAGCAGCAGGGGCCATCCCGACACCGGGGAGCTGTTTTTT | CASSRGHPDTGELFF
10 | NA | TRBJ2-5 | NA | TRBV2 | TGTGCCAGCCAAAAAGAGACCCAGTACTTC | CASQKETQYF
16 | NA | TRBJ1-5 | NA | TRBV9 | TGTGCCAGCAGCCGGACAGCCGAAGGTGGCAATCAGCCCCAGCATTTT | CASSRTAEGGNQPQHF
16 | few | TRBJ2-4 | TRBD1 | TRBV7-2 | TGTGCCAGCAGCTCTAACCCGACAGGGGGGGAAAACATTCAGTACTTC | CASSSNPTGGENIQYF
17 | few | TRBJ2-6 | NA | TRBV4-2 | TGTGCCAGCAGCCAAGGGGGGGAGCACTCTGGGGCCAACGTCCTGACTTTC | CASSQGGEHSGANVLTF
15 | few | TRBJ1-1 | NA | TRBV6-1 | TGTGCCAGCAGTGAAGGGGAAACAGGGCCGACTGAAGCTTTCTTT | CASSEGETGPTEAFF
13 | NA | TRBJ2-1 | NA | TRBV18 | TGTGCCAGCTCACCAACCAGCTACAATGAGCAGTTCTTC | CASSPTSYNEQFF
14 | once | TRBJ2-7 | TRBD2 | TRBV15 | TGTGCCACCAGCAGAGCCAGCAGCGGGAGCGAGCAGTACTTC | CATSRASSGSEQYF
16 | NA | TRBJ2-7 | TRBD2 | TRBV2 | TGTGCCAGCAGTTCTATACTAGCGGGAGGAAGCTACGAGCAGTACTTC | CASSSILAGGSYEQYF
17 | NA | TRBJ2-7 | TRBD1 | TRBV14 | TGTGCCAGCAGCCAAGAGCAGCTCCGGGACAGGGCTTACGAGCAGTACTTC | CASSQEQLRDRAYEQYF
13 | NA | TRBJ1-2 | TRBD1 | TRBV12-5 | TGTGCTAGTGGCATAGACAGGGTCTATGGCTACACCTTC | CASGIDRVYGYTF
11 | NA | TRBJ2-3 | NA | TRBV20-1 | TGCAGTGGGAGAAAGACAGATACGCAGTATTTT | CSGRKTDTQYF
14 | few | TRBJ1-4 | NA | TRBV6-1 | TGTGCCAGCAGTGAAGCGGGGGGAAATGAAAAACTGTTTTTT | CASSEAGGNEKLFF
13 | NA | TRBJ2-7 | NA | TRBV6-5 | TGTGCCAGCAGAACGACTGGCTCCTACGAGCAGTACTTC | CASRTTGSYEQYF
18 | NA | TRBJ2-3 | TRBD2 | TRBV14 | TGTGCCAGCAGCCCACTCGCCGGGACTAGCGGGAGGCCGGATACGCAGTATTTT | CASSPLAGTSGRPDTQYF
19 | NA | TRBJ1-5 | TRBD1 | TRBV15 | TGTGCCACCAGCAGAGTTCCGGACAGGGGGCACTATAGCAATCAGCCCCAGCATTTT | CATSRVPDRGHYSNQPQHF
12 | few | TRBJ2-3 | TRBD1 | TRBV2 | TGTGCCAGCAGTTCAGGGGGAGATACGCAGTATTTT | CASSSGGDTQYF
15 | NA | TRBJ1-4 | NA | TRBV2 | TGTGCCAGCAGTCTACAGGGTTCAACTAATGAAAAACTGTTTTTT | CASSLQGSTNEKLFF
15 | NA | TRBJ2-1 | NA | TRBV5-1 | TGCGCCAGCAGCTTGGGACTAGTAAGGATCGATGAGCAGTTCTTC | CASSLGLVRIDEQFF
18 | NA | TRBJ1-2 | TRBD1 | TRBV4-1 | TGCGCCAGCAGCCAAATATCCCCCGCCCCGGGACAGATCTATGGCTACACCTTC | CASSQISPAPGQIYGYTF
14 | NA | TRBJ2-7 | TRBD1 | TRBV27 | TGTGCCAGCAGTTTGACAGGGGGCCCCAGCGAGCAGTACTTC | CASSLTGGPSEQYF
13 | NA | TRBJ1-2 | NA | TRBV4-2 | TGTGCCAGCGGGGGCAGGGCGAACTATGGCTACACCTTC | CASGGRANYGYTF
12 | NA | TRBJ1-4 | NA | TRBV2 | TGTGCCAGCAGGAGCGGAGGGGAAAAACTGTTTTTT | CASRSGGEKLFF
17 | NA | TRBJ2-4 | NA | TRBV5-6 | TGTGCCAGCAGCTTGGATTCAGGCCCCCTAGCCAAAAACATTCAGTACTTC | CASSLDSGPLAKNIQYF
12 | NA | TRBJ1-1 | NA | TRBV11-2 | TGTGCCAGCAGCCCCCTCGCAGGGAGGGCTTTCTTT | CASSPLAGRAFF
12 | few | TRBJ1-2 | NA | TRBV2 | TGTGCCAGCAGTGGGCAGTCCTATGGCTACACCTTC | CASSGQSYGYTF
16 | NA | TRBJ2-3 | TRBD2 | TRBV7-3 | TGTGCCAGCAGCTTCGGGCTAGCGGGAGTTACAGATACGCAGTATTTT | CASSFGLAGVTDTQYF
15 | NA | TRBJ2-7 | NA | TRBV28 | TGTGCCAGCAGTGAGGCGGCAGAGTCCTCCTACGAGCAGTACTTC | CASSEAAESSYEQYF